This TCR beta chain was obtained from a study of blood T cell repertoires in COVID-19. Whole-study context: Samples taken during acute and convalescent COVID-19 were collected in the United States, Italy and Spain. T cells, B-cell-depleted T cells, or PBMCs provided the cDNA or gDNA that served as material.

The V gene end was trimmed by 1 base and the J gene end by 11 bases; junction bases not matched to a gene: 5. Germline CDR1 SNHLY, CDR2 FYNNEI. The CDR3 is 13 amino acids. Original analysis: Reference gene primer amplification gave estimated nucleated cell counts. Some clones are missing from TCRdb's copy, which holds only in-frame ones; the method was immunoSEQ multiplex PCR. V, J and clone size derive from that table, while D and trimming were established from the DNA sequence. The sample comprises roughly 190,000 clones, about 87% of which are singletons, and roughly 3.7% rests with the top ten. The chain carries TRBV2 and TRBJ2-4, with 7 bases matching TRBD2. Sequencing was carried out using peripheral blood. The origin of this receptor is a man aged 18 to 30 with active or convalescent COVID-19. The CDR3, as DNA: TGTGCCAGCAGTGAAGGACTAGCCTCCCTTCAGTACTTC. This codes for CASSEGLASLQYF. Complete variable domain (other parts from reference TRBV2 and TRBJ2-4): EPEVTQTPSHQVTQMGQEVILRCVPISNHLYFYWYRQILGQKVEFLVSFYNNEISEKSEIFDDQFSVERPDGSNFTLKIRSTKLEDSAMYFCASSEGLASLQYFGAGTRLSVL.